Reported below is one T cell receptor (beta chain). One entry per CDR3 protein results from TCRdb running MiXCR on the 5' RACE reads. The sample includes 29,000 or so distinct CDR3 sequences, around 15% of them seen just once. The source of the sample is a study of T-cell memory formation after mild COVID-19. Study context: TCR clusters mostly belonged to single donors.

Germline CDR1 LNHDA, CDR2 SQIVND (reference sequence). This CDR3 has 16 residues. Trimming removed 4 bases from V and 4 bases from J; junction bases left unmatched: 11. The J gene is TRBJ1-1, the V gene TRBV19; 8 bases align to TRBD1. The clonotype was recovered from an adult who had mild COVID-19 (a few samples of this study predate the infection). Cell type and time point are not known. Material for sequencing was PBMCs or a T cell subset sorted from them (not recorded which). In DNA, the CDR3 is TGTGCCAGTAGTACCCCGGGACAGGCGAAATCCACTGAAGCTTTCTTT. This gives the protein CASSTPGQAKSTEAFF.